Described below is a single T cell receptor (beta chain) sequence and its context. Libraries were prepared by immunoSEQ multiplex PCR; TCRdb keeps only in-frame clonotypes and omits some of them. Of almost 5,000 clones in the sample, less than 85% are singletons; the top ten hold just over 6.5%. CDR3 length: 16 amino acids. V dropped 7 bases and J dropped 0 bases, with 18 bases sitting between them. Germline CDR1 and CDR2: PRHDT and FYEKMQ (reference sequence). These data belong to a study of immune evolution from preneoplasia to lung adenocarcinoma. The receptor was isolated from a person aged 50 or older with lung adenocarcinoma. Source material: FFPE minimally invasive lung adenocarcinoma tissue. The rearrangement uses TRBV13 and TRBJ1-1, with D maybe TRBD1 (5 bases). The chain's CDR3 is CASTPERGVMNTEAFF. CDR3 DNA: TGTGCCAGCACCCCCGAGAGGGGAGTTATGAACACTGAAGCTTTCTTT.